Listed here are 25 T cell receptor beta chains from one sample, sequenced in a study of T cell responses to AZD1222 COVID-19 vaccine. Some clones are missing from TCRdb's copy, which holds only in-frame ones; the method was immunoSEQ multiplex PCR. Counted here are 65,000 to 100,000 clones, around 93% occurring once; the ten biggest clones make up around 8%. The starting material was peripheral blood, obtained 28 days after the second AZD1222 dose. The receptors stem from an adult who received the AZD1222 COVID-19 vaccine.

The CDR3 DNA sequence: TGTGCCAGCAGTTTATTAGGGACTAGCGGGAGCTACGAGCAGTACTTC. Residues: CASSLLGTSGSYEQYF. This chain links TRBV28 with TRBJ2-7; TRBD2 aligns across 14 bases. There are 16 residues in the CDR3. Germline values: CDR1 MDHEN, CDR2 SYDVKM. V lost 1 base, J lost 3 bases, and 2 bases stayed unmatched. Supplemented by reference TRBV28 and TRBJ2-7, the full variable domain reads DVKVTQSSRYLVKRTGEKVFLECVQDMDHENMFWYRQDPGLGLRLIYFSYDVKMKEKGDIPEGYSVSREKKERFSLILESASTNQTSMYLCASSLLGTSGSYEQYFGPGTRLTVT.

The rearrangement links TRBV6-1 to TRBJ2-4; 10 nucleotides agree with TRBD1. This CDR3 is 16 amino acids long. V trimming: 3 bases; J trimming: 8 bases; junction bases outside the gene matches: 10. In germline, CDR1 is MNHNS, CDR2 SASEGT. The CDR3, as DNA: TGTGCCAGCAGTGACAGAAACCGGGACAGGGGTTACATTCAGTACTTC. Translated: CASSDRNRDRGYIQYF.

This clone came up once. This chain uses TRBV9 with TRBJ1-2; TRBD1 matches at 9 bases. The CDR3 consists of 15 residues. V trimming: 4 bases; J trimming: 3 bases; junction bases outside the gene matches: 7. The germline V gene encodes CDR1 SGDLS and CDR2 YYNGEE. The CDR3 region is CASSLGDRVDYGYTF. The CDR3 coding sequence is TGTGCCAGCAGCCTAGGGGACAGGGTCGACTATGGCTACACCTTC.

The CDR3 spells CASRSLGSGNTIYF. The CDR3 DNA reads TGTGCCAGCAGGTCGCTGGGCTCTGGAAACACCATATATTTT. The chain links TRBV27 to TRBJ1-3; D call uncertain. CDR3 length: 14 amino acids. Germline V gene sequence: CDR1 MNHEY, CDR2 SMNVEV (reference sequence). Trimming removed 6 bases from V and 0 bases from J, with 9 bases in between.

This chain links TRBV3-1 (or the pseudogene TRBV3-2) with TRBJ1-2; D may be TRBD1 (5 bases). Trimming removed 5 bases at V and 6 bases at J, with 7 bases between. Germline-derived CDR1 and CDR2 are LGHDT and YNNKEL (reference sequence). CDR3 size: 11 residues. The CDR3 nucleotides are TGTGCCAGCAGCAAGGGGAATGGCTACACCTTC. It encodes CASSKGNGYTF.

The chain links TRBV6-1 to TRBJ1-2; no clear D. Germline lookup yields CDR1 MNHNS and CDR2 SASEGT. Trimming shortened V by 1 base and J by 4 bases, and 1 base separated the two germline ends. CDR3 length: 11 amino acids. Here the CDR3 reads CASSEGYGYTF. The DNA of the CDR3 is TGTGCCAGCAGTGAAGGCTATGGCTACACCTTC.

The chain employs TRBV2 and TRBJ2-7, with 9 nucleotides matching TRBD1. The CDR3 has 14 amino acids. V shed 6 bases, J shed 4 bases, and the junction held 7 bases outside the gene matches. CDR1 is SNHLY, CDR2 FYNNEI, per germline. The CDR3 spells CASSPGTGRYEQYF. The CDR3 DNA reads TGTGCCAGCAGCCCCGGGACAGGGAGGTACGAGCAGTACTTC.

This chain uses TRBV29-1 with TRBJ2-2; 13 nucleotides match TRBD2. Trimming took 7 bases from V and 5 from J; bases not matched to a gene: 10. Germline assignment: CDR1 SQVTM and CDR2 ANQGSEA. The CDR3 runs 16 residues. CDR3 amino acids: CSAVRTSGSITGELFF. CDR3 in DNA: TGCAGCGCGGTTCGGACTAGCGGGAGTATTACCGGGGAGCTGTTTTTT.

This chain joins TRBV7-3 and TRBJ2-2; TRBD2 agrees at 10 bases. CDR3 length: 18 residues. CDR1 and CDR2 from the germline V gene are SGHTA and FQGTGA. After removal of 0 bases from V and 6 bases from J, the junction contained 10 bases not matched to a gene. This chain's CDR3 is CASSLTSLAGVSPGELFF. DNA for the CDR3: TGTGCCAGCAGCTTAACGAGCCTAGCGGGAGTTTCTCCCGGGGAGCTGTTTTTT.

This clone was counted only a few times. CDR3 bases: TGTGCCAGCAGTTACCAAGACTGGGAGCAGTACTTC. This sequence encodes CASSYQDWEQYF. The chain employs TRBV28 and TRBJ2-7; D is uncertain. V was cut by 4 bases and J by 7 bases, with 11 bases left in between. The germline V gene encodes CDR1 MDHEN and CDR2 SYDVKM. CDR3 length: 12 residues.

This chain uses TRBV19 with TRBJ2-7; unclear D gene. This CDR3 has 12 amino acids. CDR1 and CDR2 (germline): LNHDA, SQIVND (reference sequence). Trimming shortened V by 4 bases and J by 2 bases, and 6 bases separated the two germline ends. The CDR3 protein is CASSSGPYEQYF. Written as DNA, the CDR3 is TGTGCCAGTAGTAGCGGCCCCTACGAGCAGTACTTC.

The rearrangement links TRBV4-1 to TRBJ1-1; 8 bases fit TRBD1. The V and J ends lost 5 bases and 4 bases, in that order; junction bases with no gene match: 3. CDR3 length equals 13 residues. Germline V CDR1 and CDR2: MGHRA, YSYEKL. This CDR3 reads CASSSDRGTEAFF. The CDR3 nucleotides read TGCGCCAGCAGCTCTGACAGGGGCACTGAAGCTTTCTTT.

This chain uses TRBV29-1 with TRBJ1-2, with 9 bases matching TRBD1. Germline-derived CDR1 and CDR2 are SQVTM and ANQGSEA. V gave up 8 bases and J gave up 7 bases; unmatched junction bases: 8. This CDR3 is built from 12 residues. The CDR3 here is CSTRQGEAGYTF. The CDR3 DNA reads TGCAGCACAAGACAGGGGGAAGCTGGCTACACCTTC.

This chain connects TRBV30 to TRBJ1-5; D call uncertain. The V gene lost 2 bases and the J gene lost 4 bases, with 9 bases spanning the gap. Germline CDR1 and CDR2: GTSNPN and SVGIG (reference sequence). The CDR3 loop spans 13 amino acids. Here the CDR3 reads CAWSRRGNQPQHF. The CDR3 DNA sequence: TGTGCCTGGAGTAGGCGAGGTAATCAGCCCCAGCATTTT. The variable domain in full, completed from reference TRBV30 and TRBJ1-5, reads SQTIHQWPATLVQPVGSPLSLECTVEGTSNPNLYWYRQAAGRGLQLLFYSVGIGQISSEVPQNLSASRPQDRQFILSSKKLLLSDSGFYLCAWSRRGNQPQHFGDGTRLSIL.

This chain connects TRBV28 to TRBJ2-1; the match to TRBD2 covers 10 bases. CDR1 is MDHEN, CDR2 SYDVKM, per germline. The CDR3 totals 12 residues. The CDR3 nucleotides are TGTCTCGGTAGCGGGAGGTTCGATGAGCAGTTCTTC. Its protein product is CLGSGRFDEQFF.

This rearrangement joins TRBV24-1 to TRBJ2-7, with a weak D call TRBD1 (5 bases). The germline CDR1 and CDR2 sequences are KGHDR and SFDVKD. The CDR3 runs to 11 residues. V lost 11 bases and J 2 bases, leaving 9 bases between the germline ends. CDR3 bases: TGTGCCAAGGACACAGCCTACGAGCAGTACTTC. Residues: CAKDTAYEQYF.

The chain joins TRBV27 to TRBJ2-7; TRBD2 might be the D (6 bases). This CDR3 has 16 amino acids. The germline V and J ends were trimmed by 3 bases and 7 bases, with 22 bases remaining between them. The germline CDR1 and CDR2 sequences are MNHEY and SMNVEV (reference sequence). The CDR3 protein is CASSFTPRGAGGEQYF. DNA for the CDR3: TGTGCCAGCAGTTTTACTCCCCGGGGAGCTGGGGGGGAGCAGTACTTC.

The V call is TRBV29-1, the J call TRBJ1-2, with D maybe TRBD1 (6 bases). This CDR3 comprises 11 residues. Deletions cut 6 bases from V and 4 bases from J, with 9 bases between. Germline loops: CDR1 SQVTM, CDR2 ANQGSEA. The CDR3 here is CSVRGAYGYTF. For the CDR3, the DNA is TGCAGCGTCCGGGGGGCCTATGGCTACACCTTC.

CDR3 bases: TGTGCCAGCAGCTTGGTAGCGGGGGCCTTACGGGAGCAGTTCTTC. It specifies CASSLVAGALREQFF. The chain couples TRBV5-6 to TRBJ2-1, with 9 bases identical to TRBD2. The CDR3 runs 15 residues. The germline V gene has CDR1 SGHDT and CDR2 YYEEEE. V trimming: 0 bases; J trimming: 10 bases; junction bases outside the gene matches: 8.

The chain has TRBV28 and TRBJ1-5; the D is unclear. The CDR3 contains 15 residues. The V gene's germline CDR1 is MDHEN and CDR2 SYDVKM. V lost 6 bases and J lost 5, with 17 bases in between. DNA of the CDR3: TGTGCCAGCAGCCCAATAGGGCAACGGCATCAGCCCCAGCATTTT. It is translated as CASSPIGQRHQPQHF.

V gene TRBV7-8 combines with J gene TRBJ1-5, with D unclear. There are 13 residues in the CDR3. Trimming shortened V by 3 bases and J by 7 bases, and 10 bases separated the two germline ends. Germline V CDR1 and CDR2: SGHVS, FQNEAQ. CDR3 bases: TGTGCCAGCAGCTTTAGGGCATTCCAGCCCCAGCATTTT. It translates to CASSFRAFQPQHF.

This rearrangement joins TRBV20-1 to TRBJ2-1; D unclear. Germline-derived CDR1 and CDR2 are DFQATT and SNEGSKA (reference sequence). The CDR3 length is 10 residues. V shed 4 bases and J shed 5 bases, with 3 bases lying between them. The CDR3 reads CSATHNEQFF. Written as DNA, the CDR3 is TGCAGTGCTACCCACAATGAGCAGTTCTTC.

This rearrangement joins TRBV10-3 to TRBJ1-2; no definite D call. Deletions cut 2 bases from V and 4 bases from J, with 8 bases between. Germline V gene data show CDR1 as ENHRY and CDR2 as SYGVKD. CDR3 length equals 13 residues. DNA for the CDR3: TGTGCCATCAGTGAGAGGCAGAGCTATGGCTACACCTTC. It translates to CAISERQSYGYTF.

V gene TRBV11-3 combines with J gene TRBJ2-1; D is perhaps TRBD2 (7 bases). This CDR3 has 16 residues. Germline assignment: CDR1 SGHNT and CDR2 YENEEA. Trimming stripped 0 bases from V and 8 bases from J, with 17 bases between. The DNA for the CDR3 is TGTGCCAGCAGCTTAGATGGTAGGGGGGGGATCGATGAGCAGTTCTTC. Protein sequence: CASSLDGRGGIDEQFF.

The V gene is TRBV9, the J gene TRBJ2-3; D unclear. Germline V gene data show CDR1 as SGDLS and CDR2 as YYNGEE. The V end lost 0 bases, the J end lost 6 bases, and 17 bases lay between the germline ends. This CDR3 contains 16 residues. CDR3 in amino acids: CASSVAGSLGLDTQYF. The CDR3, as DNA: TGTGCCAGCAGCGTAGCCGGTTCCTTGGGTCTGGATACGCAGTATTTT.